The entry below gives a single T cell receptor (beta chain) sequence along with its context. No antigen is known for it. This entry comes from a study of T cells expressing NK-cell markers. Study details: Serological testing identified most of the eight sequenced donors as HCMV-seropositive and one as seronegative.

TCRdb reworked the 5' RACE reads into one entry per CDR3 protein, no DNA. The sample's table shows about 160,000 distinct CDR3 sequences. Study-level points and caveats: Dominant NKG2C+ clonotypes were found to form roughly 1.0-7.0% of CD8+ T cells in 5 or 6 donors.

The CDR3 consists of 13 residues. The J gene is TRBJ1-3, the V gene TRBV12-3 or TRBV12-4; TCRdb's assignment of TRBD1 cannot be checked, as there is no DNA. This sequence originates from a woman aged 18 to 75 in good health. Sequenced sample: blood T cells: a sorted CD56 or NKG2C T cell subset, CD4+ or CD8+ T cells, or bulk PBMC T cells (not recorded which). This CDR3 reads CASRPTGVDTIYF.